Following are 27 T cell receptor beta chains from one sample sequenced in a study of T cells in Graves' hyperthyroidism and ophthalmopathy. TCR beta CDR3 region amplification was performed from RNA transcripts. First-round RT-PCR targeting the TCR CDR3 was performed with the HTBI primer set. TCRdb analysed the multiplex PCR reads with MiXCR anew, one entry per CDR3 protein. The sample shows more than 300,000 distinct CDR3 sequences, about 15% of them seen only once. Input material: blood. These receptors were taken from a woman aged 30 to 39 with Graves' ophthalmopathy.

The sample holds many counts of this clonotype. The chain combines TRBV2 with TRBJ1-1; 8 nucleotides align to TRBD1. The CDR3 extends over 15 amino acids. V lost 5 bases and J lost 4; bases outside the gene matches: 9. The germline gives CDR1 SNHLY, CDR2 FYNNEI. The CDR3 DNA reads as TGTGCCAGCAGTAAAATGGGACAGGAAGGCACTGAAGCTTTCTTT. This translates into CASSKMGQEGTEAFF. Full variable domain (rest looked up from reference TRBV2 and TRBJ1-1): EPEVTQTPSHQVTQMGQEVILRCVPISNHLYFYWYRQILGQKVEFLVSFYNNEISEKSEIFDDQFSVERPDGSNFTLKIRSTKLEDSAMYFCASSKMGQEGTEAFFGQGTRLTVV.

A few counts support this clonotype. This rearrangement joins TRBV6-5 to TRBJ2-5; TRBD2 agrees at 7 bases. Trimming at V came to 0 bases and at J to 6 bases, leaving 7 bases not matched to a gene. CDR3 size: 15 residues. In germline, CDR1 is MNHEY, CDR2 SVGAGI. The CDR3 loop reads CASSYSSAGEKTQYF. CDR3 bases: TGTGCCAGCAGTTACTCATCCGCGGGGGAGAAGACCCAGTACTTC.

This clonotype was detected ten times or more. The chain joins TRBV11-3 to TRBJ2-3; a possible D gene is TRBD1 (5 bases). This CDR3 has 16 residues. Germline CDR1 is SGHNT and CDR2 is YENEEA. V lost 5 bases and J lost 0, with 15 bases in between. CDR3 DNA sequence: TGTGCCAGCAGCGCTGGCCAGGGTGGAAGCACAGATACGCAGTATTTT. Protein: CASSAGQGGSTDTQYF.

The chain combines TRBV20-1 with TRBJ2-7, with TRBD2 matching 13 bases. The CDR3 is 15 residues long. CDR1 is DFQATT and CDR2 is SNEGSKA in the germline V gene (reference sequence). Unmatched junction bases numbered 11, after V lost 6 bases and J lost 6 bases. DNA of the CDR3: TGCAGTGCCAAAAGCACTAGCGGGGGGGAAGGCGAGCAGTACTTC. It yields the protein CSAKSTSGGEGEQYF.

The sample holds many counts of this clonotype. The chain has TRBV9 and TRBJ2-5; D perhaps matches TRBD1 (5 bases). The germline V and J ends were trimmed by 1 base and 3 bases, with 10 bases remaining between them. CDR3 length: 14 amino acids. Germline V lookup: CDR1 SGDLS, CDR2 YYNGEE. The CDR3 nucleotides read TGTGCCAGCAGCGTACAGGGATGGGAAGAGACCCAGTACTTC. Translating gives CASSVQGWEETQYF.

The sample holds many counts of this clonotype. The rearrangement joins TRBV24-1 to TRBJ1-3; D is uncertain. This CDR3 region has 16 residues. Germline V gene data show CDR1 as KGHDR and CDR2 as SFDVKD. V was clipped by 3 bases and J by 0 bases, with 11 bases between them. The CDR3 DNA sequence: TGTGCCACCAGTGATGCCGCGGATTACTCTGGAAACACCATATATTTT. Protein product: CATSDAADYSGNTIYF.

There are many counts of this clonotype. The J gene is TRBJ1-2, the V gene TRBV5-5; D call uncertain. The germline V gene has CDR1 SGHKS and CDR2 YYEKEE (reference sequence). V shed 4 bases and J shed 2 bases, with 12 bases lying between them. This CDR3 has 14 residues. CDR3: CASSPSPVNYGYTF. As DNA, the CDR3 is TGTGCCAGCAGCCCAAGCCCCGTGAACTATGGCTACACCTTC.

The chain couples TRBV7-9 to TRBJ2-3; TRBD2 agrees at 7 bases. The CDR3 is 15 amino acids. Germline V CDR1 and CDR2: SEHNR, FQNEAQ (reference sequence). The junction had 8 bases not matched to a gene; V was cut back by 5 bases and J by 3 bases. The DNA of the CDR3 is TGTGCCAGCAGCCCCCTGGGAGGGGTGACAGATACGCAGTATTTT. Its translation is CASSPLGGVTDTQYF.

This clonotype was counted many times. The chain is built from TRBV20-1 and TRBJ2-3, with TRBD1 as a possible D gene (6 bases). The germline V gene has CDR1 DFQATT and CDR2 SNEGSKA (reference sequence). This CDR3 comprises 14 residues. Trimming left V 5 bases short and J 6 bases short, with 18 bases between. The CDR3 nucleotides are TGCAGTGCTGGAAACAGGGCGAAGAAGGATACGCAGTATTTT. It encodes CSAGNRAKKDTQYF.

The sample holds many counts of this clonotype. The chain is built from TRBV7-2 and TRBJ2-7; 8 nucleotides match TRBD2. Germline CDR1 and CDR2: SGHTA and FQGNSA. The length of the CDR3 is 14 residues. Trimming at V came to 7 bases and at J to 5 bases, leaving 10 bases not matched to a gene. As DNA, the CDR3 is TGTGCCAGCAACTTCTACGGGGGGGCCGACGAGCAGTACTTC. Translated, it gives CASNFYGGADEQYF.

In this sample, this clonotype turned up a few times. The chain employs TRBV14 and TRBJ2-2; weak D call: TRBD2 (5 bases). V lost 2 bases, J lost 7 bases, and 14 bases lay in between. Germline CDR1 reads SGHDN; CDR2 reads FVKESK. This CDR3 is built from 15 residues. CDR3 protein: CASSQSGLRSGELFF. The CDR3 nucleotides read TGTGCCAGCAGCCAATCTGGACTGAGGAGCGGGGAGCTGTTTTTT. Based on the CDR3 plus reference TRBV14 and TRBJ2-2, the full variable domain is EAGVTQFPSHSVIEKGQTVTLRCDPISGHDNLYWYRRVMGKEIKFLLHFVKESKQDESGMPNNRFLAERTGGTYSTLKVQPAELEDSGVYFCASSQSGLRSGELFFGEGSRLTVL.

V is TRBV2 and J is TRBJ2-4; TRBD1 or TRBD2 may be the D gene (5 bases each). From germline, CDR1 is SNHLY and CDR2 FYNNEI. This CDR3 is 13 amino acids long. V was pared by 4 bases and J by 8 bases, with 12 bases between. This chain's CDR3 is CASSAGPEDIQYF. Here the CDR3 DNA reads TGTGCCAGCAGTGCGGGGCCCGAGGACATTCAGTACTTC.

This clonotype was seen many times. Compared with germline, one end of the junction differs, possibly owing to a read error. The chain joins TRBV6-5 to TRBJ2-7; the D gene is possibly TRBD1 (6 bases). The CDR3 extends over 15 amino acids. Germline loops: CDR1 MNHEY, CDR2 SVGAGI. CDR3: CASSYSAGVSNEQYF. CDR3 bases: TGTGCCAGCAGTTACTCGGCAGGGGTCTCCAACGAGCAGTACTTC.

V gene TRBV9 combines with J gene TRBJ2-7; 8 bases align to TRBD2. The ends lost 3 bases at V and 3 bases at J; junction bases unmatched: 5. Germline V CDR1 and CDR2: SGDLS, YYNGEE. The CDR3 has 14 residues. CDR3 protein: CASSAGGVYYEQYF. The CDR3 DNA reads TGTGCCAGCAGCGCCGGGGGGGTCTACTACGAGCAGTACTTC.

This clonotype was counted ten times or more. The gene calls are TRBV20-1 and TRBJ1-2, with 8 bases lining up with TRBD1. The CDR3 totals 13 residues. V lost 5 bases and J lost 4; bases outside the gene matches: 6. The germline V gene encodes CDR1 DFQATT and CDR2 SNEGSKA (reference sequence). The CDR3 sequence: CSASDRGSYGYTF. CDR3 nucleotide sequence: TGCAGTGCTTCAGACAGGGGAAGCTATGGCTACACCTTC.

This clonotype has more than one count but fewer than ten. The V and J genes are TRBV7-9 and TRBJ1-4; D may be TRBD1 (6 bases). Germline CDR1 reads SEHNR; CDR2 reads FQNEAQ (reference sequence). V lost 4 bases and J lost 0, with 9 bases in between. The CDR3 loop spans 15 amino acids. Written as DNA, the CDR3 is TGTGCCAGCAGCTACCCAGGGGCAACTAATGAAAAACTGTTTTTT. Its protein product is CASSYPGATNEKLFF.

Turning to this clonotype: The CDR3 does not end in the conserved phenylalanine or tryptophan, so this is likely a read error. The chain recombines TRBV10-3 with TRBJ2-2; D is unclear. V was cut by 11 bases and J by 4 bases, with 8 bases left in between. This CDR3 region has 11 residues. Germline V lookup: CDR1 ENHRY, CDR2 SYGVKD. The CDR3 coding sequence is TGTGCCTCGCGAACCACCGGGGAGCTGTTTGTT. Protein: CASRTTGELFV.

The table lists this clonotype with many counts. The chain couples TRBV30 to TRBJ1-1; no firm D call. The ends were cut back, 3 bases at V and 1 base at J, with 12 bases in the middle. The CDR3 spans 14 residues. The germline V gene encodes CDR1 GTSNPN and CDR2 SVGIG (reference sequence). DNA for the CDR3: TGTGCCTGGAGCCCTCCCGTGGGGAACACTGAAGCTTTCTTT. This codes for CAWSPPVGNTEAFF.

This clonotype was observed at least ten times. V and J are TRBV12-3 or TRBV12-4 and TRBJ1-4; 8 bases map to TRBD1. Trimming at V came to 5 bases and at J to 7 bases, leaving 12 bases not matched to a gene. There are 16 residues in the CDR3. This chain's CDR3 is CASSPRLRGRGEKLFF. In DNA, the CDR3 is TGTGCCAGCAGTCCAAGACTCAGGGGGCGCGGTGAAAAACTGTTTTTT.

With respect to this clonotype: Just one base apart from a much larger clone, this may be a read error. This chain joins TRBV27 and TRBJ2-3; a possible D gene is TRBD1 (6 bases). CDR3 length: 15 amino acids. Germline assignment: CDR1 MNHEY and CDR2 SMNVEV (reference sequence). V was shortened by 5 bases and J by 6 bases, with 18 bases between the two germline ends. CDR3 sequence: CASSLRDNFSDTQYF. CDR3 nucleotide sequence: TGTGCCAGCAGTCTCCGGGACAACTTCTCGGATACGCAGTATTTT.

This clonotype was found a few times. J is TRBJ2-7 and V is TRBV6-1; D is possibly TRBD1 (5 bases). Germline assignment: CDR1 MNHNS and CDR2 SASEGT. The CDR3 has 16 amino acids. Trimming left V 6 bases short and J 0 bases short, with 18 bases between. The CDR3 reads CASSPRQGFTSYEQYF. In DNA form, the CDR3 reads TGTGCCAGCAGCCCCCGGCAGGGCTTTACCTCCTACGAGCAGTACTTC.

This clonotype has ten or more counts. The gene calls are TRBV5-1 and TRBJ1-5; D not certain. The V gene lost 4 bases and the J gene lost 5 bases, with 10 bases spanning the gap. The germline V gene encodes CDR1 SGHRS and CDR2 YFSETQ. The CDR3 extends over 13 amino acids. The CDR3 DNA reads as TGCGCCAGCAGCCTTGGGCAGGATCAGCCCCAGCATTTT. This codes for CASSLGQDQPQHF.

This clonotype was found many times. The chain is built from TRBV6-1 and TRBJ2-7; D is possibly TRBD1 or TRBD2 (5 bases each). The V gene lost 8 bases and the J gene lost 6 bases, with 11 bases spanning the gap. The V gene's germline CDR1 is MNHNS and CDR2 SASEGT. There are 11 residues in the CDR3. The DNA of the CDR3 is TGTGCCAGCGGGGGTTTGGGCGAGCAGTACTTC. Translating gives CASGGLGEQYF.

Points on this clonotype: One base away lies a much larger clone, so this may be a sequencing read error. CDR3 bases: TGCAGTAGCCGGGGCAGGGGTAGCAATCAGCCCCAGCATTTT. It encodes CSSRGRGSNQPQHF. This chain uses TRBV20-1 with TRBJ1-5; D possibly corresponds to TRBD1 (6 bases). Germline V gene data show CDR1 as DFQATT and CDR2 as SNEGSKA (reference sequence). The length of the CDR3 is 14 residues. The V and J ends lost 8 bases and 0 bases respectively, with 14 bases between them.

This clonotype was counted only a few times. A much larger clone lies a single base off, so this may be a read error. J is TRBJ2-1 and V is TRBV12-5, with unresolved D. Germline loops: CDR1 LGHNT, CDR2 FRNRAP. The CDR3 runs 14 residues. V was cut by 6 bases and J by 5 bases, with 14 bases left in between. This CDR3 is CASGPSFEDNEQFF. The DNA of the CDR3 is TGTGCTAGTGGGCCCTCCTTCGAGGACAATGAGCAGTTCTTC. The complete variable domain, with remaining parts taken from reference TRBV12-5 and TRBJ2-1, reads DARVTQTPRHKVTEMGQEVTMRCQPILGHNTVFWYRQTMMQGLELLAYFRNRAPLDDSGMPKDRFSAEMPDATLATLKIQPSEPRDSAVYFCASGPSFEDNEQFFGPGTRLTVL.

This clonotype was recorded many times. The chain joins TRBV7-2 to TRBJ2-5, with a weak D call TRBD2 (5 bases). CDR3 length equals 15 residues. V lost 1 base to trimming and J lost 5 bases, with 14 bases between them. Per the germline V gene, CDR1 is SGHTA and CDR2 is FQGNSA. The CDR3 DNA reads as TGTGCCAGCAGCTTAGGGAGTGGGTCGGGGGAGACCCAGTACTTC. Its translation: CASSLGSGSGETQYF.

The sample holds many counts of this clonotype. This sequence joins TRBV28 and TRBJ1-5, with D maybe TRBD1 (6 bases). V was cut by 5 bases and J by 1 base, with 15 bases left in between. Germline values: CDR1 MDHEN, CDR2 SYDVKM. The CDR3 is made up of 16 amino acids. The CDR3 is CASSLRIRGSNQPQHF. CDR3 nucleotides: TGTGCCAGCAGTCTAAGGATCAGGGGCAGCAATCAGCCCCAGCATTTT.